This TCR beta chain derives from a study of spatial heterogeneity in lung cancer. The time point: sample taken at primary tumor resection. Germline-derived CDR1 and CDR2 are SGHTA and FQGNSA. The CDR3 is made up of 14 amino acids. Trimming took off 2 bases at V and 2 bases at J, with 8 bases between the two ends. At least ten counts were recorded for this clonotype. TCRdb processed the 5' RACE reads anew with MiXCR; each CDR3 protein has one entry. The profile shows about 48,000 distinct CDR3 sequences, approximately 5% of them singletons. This clonotype originated in a male donor with early-stage non-small cell lung cancer. The sample consisted of PBMCs, taken at surgery. V usage is TRBV7-2 and J usage is TRBJ2-3, with D uncertain. The CDR3 loop is CASSLTSLTDTQYF. The DNA for the CDR3 is TGTGCCAGCAGCTTAACATCCCTCACAGATACGCAGTATTTT.